This T cell receptor beta chain stems from a study of T-cell memory formation after mild COVID-19. Study in general: TCR clusters showed largely donor specificity. Study findings and constraints: The pre-infection memory compartment contained some responding clones, suggesting cross-reactive memory joined.

The ends lost 2 bases at V and 6 bases at J; junction bases unmatched: 4. This CDR3 contains 15 residues. From germline, CDR1 is MNHEY and CDR2 SVGEGT. This clonotype was counted between two and nine times. The antigen is undetermined. Using constant-segment primers, 5'RACE produced TCR alpha and TCR beta cDNA libraries carrying sample barcodes and UMIs. TCRdb called the 5' RACE reads again in MiXCR, with one record for every CDR3 protein. Of about 620,000 distinct CDR3 sequences in the sample, around 17% were seen once. The chain is built from TRBV6-2 or TRBV6-3 and TRBJ2-3; 11 bases match TRBD2. The sequence derives from an adult woman who had mild COVID-19 (a few samples of this study predate the infection). Cell type and time point are not known. Specimen: PBMCs or a T cell subset sorted from them (not recorded which). The CDR3 region is CASSYLGLAADTQYF. The CDR3 DNA sequence: TGTGCCAGCAGTTACCTGGGACTAGCGGCCGATACGCAGTATTTT.